A selection of T cell receptor beta chains follows, all from one sample in a study of blood T cell repertoires in COVID-19. Data came from immunoSEQ multiplex PCR; TCRdb stores just in-frame clones and leaves some out. The sample consists of over 120,000 clones, over 80% of them appearing once. The source material was peripheral blood. These receptors all stem from a man aged 50 to 59 who had recovered from COVID-19. The CDR3 runs from the conserved cysteine through the conserved F or W. The D gene is left open where the match is weak. Clone size is stated in some rows and not others, as once, few, many or a class when expanded.

abundance: .
v_gene: TRBV7-8
d_gene: TRBD2
j_gene: TRBJ2-1
CDR3aa: CASSLDLLGLASEQFF
CDR3nt: TGTGCCAGCAGCTTAGATTTATTGGGACTAGCGAGTGAGCAGTTCTTC

abundance: .
v_gene: TRBV3-1/TRBV3-2
d_gene: .
j_gene: TRBJ2-2
CDR3aa: CASSQWTGNTGELFF
CDR3nt: TGTGCCAGCAGCCAATGGACGGGAAACACCGGGGAGCTGTTTTTT

abundance: few
v_gene: TRBV7-9
d_gene: .
j_gene: TRBJ1-1
CDR3aa: CASSFPTEAFF
CDR3nt: TGTGCCAGCAGCTTCCCTACTGAAGCTTTCTTT

abundance: .
v_gene: TRBV2
d_gene: TRBD1
j_gene: TRBJ1-5
CDR3aa: CASSETGTEPNQPQHF
CDR3nt: TGTGCCAGCAGTGAGACCGGGACAGAACCTAATCAGCCCCAGCATTTT

abundance: once
v_gene: TRBV7-8
d_gene: .
j_gene: TRBJ1-5
CDR3aa: CASSPGENQPQHF
CDR3nt: TGTGCCAGCTCCCCAGGGGAGAATCAGCCCCAGCATTTT

abundance: .
v_gene: TRBV12-3/TRBV12-4
d_gene: .
j_gene: TRBJ2-7
CDR3aa: CASSPNRQEPNF
CDR3nt: TGTGCCAGCAGTCCGAATCGACAGGAACCCAACTTC

abundance: .
v_gene: TRBV6-2/TRBV6-3
d_gene: TRBD2
j_gene: TRBJ2-1
CDR3aa: CASSWGLAGGENEQFF
CDR3nt: TGTGCCAGCAGTTGGGGACTAGCGGGGGGCGAAAATGAGCAGTTCTTC

abundance: .
v_gene: TRBV19
d_gene: .
j_gene: TRBJ2-7
CDR3aa: CASSVDIIDYEQYF
CDR3nt: TGTGCCAGTAGTGTCGACATAATCGACTACGAGCAGTACTTC

abundance: .
v_gene: TRBV10-2
d_gene: TRBD2
j_gene: TRBJ2-7
CDR3aa: CASSENIAGDGYEQYF
CDR3nt: TGCGCCAGCAGTGAGAATATAGCGGGGGATGGCTACGAGCAGTACTTC

abundance: .
v_gene: TRBV9
d_gene: TRBD2
j_gene: TRBJ2-4
CDR3aa: CASSAGTSGELNIQYF
CDR3nt: TGTGCCAGCAGCGCGGGGACTAGCGGGGAGCTAAACATTCAGTACTTC

abundance: .
v_gene: TRBV4-3
d_gene: .
j_gene: TRBJ2-2
CDR3aa: CASSQDEGTGELFF
CDR3nt: TGCGCCAGCAGCCAAGATGAGGGTACCGGGGAGCTGTTTTTT

abundance: .
v_gene: TRBV5-1
d_gene: TRBD1
j_gene: TRBJ2-4
CDR3aa: CASSLGTGWAKNIQYF
CDR3nt: TGCGCCAGCAGCCTCGGGACAGGTTGGGCCAAAAACATTCAGTACTTC

abundance: .
v_gene: TRBV7-2
d_gene: .
j_gene: TRBJ1-1
CDR3aa: CASSLGLTGTEAFF
CDR3nt: TGTGCCAGCAGCTTGGGACTTACGGGCACTGAAGCTTTCTTT

abundance: once
v_gene: TRBV6-1
d_gene: .
j_gene: TRBJ1-1
CDR3aa: CASSDPRTGLDTEAFF
CDR3nt: TGTGCCAGCAGTGATCCCCGGACGGGGTTGGACACTGAAGCTTTCTTT

abundance: .
v_gene: TRBV6-2/TRBV6-3
d_gene: .
j_gene: TRBJ2-7
CDR3aa: CASSYSGSQEYF
CDR3nt: TGTGCCAGCAGTTACTCGGGCAGCCAGGAGTACTTC

abundance: .
v_gene: TRBV14
d_gene: TRBD1
j_gene: TRBJ1-1
CDR3aa: CASSRAGTGGTEAFF
CDR3nt: TGTGCCAGCAGTCGGGCCGGGACAGGGGGAACTGAAGCTTTCTTT

abundance: .
v_gene: TRBV15
d_gene: .
j_gene: TRBJ1-5
CDR3aa: CATSTGSNQPQHF
CDR3nt: TGTGCCACCAGTACCGGGAGCAATCAGCCCCAGCATTTT

abundance: .
v_gene: TRBV21-1
d_gene: .
j_gene: TRBJ1-4
CDR3aa: CASSKAERVLGEKLFF
CDR3nt: TGTGCCAGCAGCAAAGCGGAGCGGGTCCTTGGAGAAAAACTGTTTTTT

abundance: .
v_gene: TRBV9
d_gene: TRBD1
j_gene: TRBJ1-6
CDR3aa: CASTREPGQVNSPLHF
CDR3nt: TGTGCCAGCACCAGAGAACCGGGACAGGTGAATTCACCCCTCCACTTT

abundance: .
v_gene: TRBV3-1/TRBV3-2
d_gene: .
j_gene: TRBJ2-4
CDR3aa: CASSHLSGVVNIQYF
CDR3nt: TGTGCCAGCAGCCATTTATCGGGGGTTGTCAACATTCAGTACTTC

abundance: .
v_gene: TRBV11-3
d_gene: .
j_gene: TRBJ2-1
CDR3aa: CASSTRDSPYNEQFF
CDR3nt: TGTGCCAGCAGTACCCGTGACAGTCCCTACAATGAGCAGTTCTTC

abundance: .
v_gene: TRBV5-4
d_gene: TRBD1
j_gene: TRBJ1-6
CDR3aa: CASSAPGTDDSPLHF
CDR3nt: TGTGCCAGCAGCGCCCCCGGGACAGACGATTCACCCCTCCACTTT

abundance: few
v_gene: TRBV5-1
d_gene: .
j_gene: TRBJ2-7
CDR3aa: CASSLVTGGVTYEQYF
CDR3nt: TGCGCCAGCAGCTTGGTTACAGGAGGGGTGACCTACGAGCAGTACTTC

abundance: .
v_gene: TRBV5-6
d_gene: TRBD1
j_gene: TRBJ2-7
CDR3aa: CASSFGTGKLDEQYF
CDR3nt: TGTGCCAGCAGCTTCGGGACAGGGAAGCTGGACGAGCAGTACTTC

abundance: once
v_gene: TRBV4-3
d_gene: .
j_gene: TRBJ2-2
CDR3aa: CASSQHSPSRITGELFF
CDR3nt: TGCGCCAGCAGCCAACATTCCCCCTCTAGAATCACCGGGGAGCTGTTTTTT

abundance: .
v_gene: TRBV7-9
d_gene: TRBD2
j_gene: TRBJ2-1
CDR3aa: CASSLLGLESPNEQFF
CDR3nt: TGTGCCAGCAGCTTACTAGGACTAGAGAGCCCGAATGAGCAGTTCTTC

abundance: .
v_gene: TRBV18
d_gene: TRBD1
j_gene: TRBJ2-2
CDR3aa: CASSQGQGLTGELFF
CDR3nt: TGTGCCAGCTCCCAAGGACAGGGCCTCACCGGGGAGCTGTTTTTT

abundance: once
v_gene: TRBV6-1
d_gene: TRBD2
j_gene: TRBJ2-1
CDR3aa: CASSEIAGNEQFF
CDR3nt: TGTGCCAGCAGTGAGATAGCGGGGAATGAGCAGTTCTTC

abundance: .
v_gene: TRBV4-3
d_gene: TRBD2
j_gene: TRBJ2-1
CDR3aa: CASSHAGGTSGGVVYNEQFF
CDR3nt: TGCGCCAGCAGCCACGCTGGAGGGACTAGCGGGGGGGTTGTCTACAATGAGCAGTTCTTC

abundance: .
v_gene: TRBV19
d_gene: TRBD1
j_gene: TRBJ2-7
CDR3aa: CASSIRDRASYEQYF
CDR3nt: TGTGCCAGTAGTATCCGGGACAGGGCCTCCTACGAGCAGTACTTC

abundance: .
v_gene: TRBV11-2
d_gene: .
j_gene: TRBJ1-5
CDR3aa: CASSPRGGLQPQHF
CDR3nt: TGTGCCAGCAGCCCCCGGGGGGGATTGCAGCCCCAGCATTTT

abundance: once
v_gene: TRBV19
d_gene: .
j_gene: TRBJ2-5
CDR3aa: CASSRGTRETQYF
CDR3nt: TGTGCCAGTAGTAGGGGCACCCGGGAGACCCAGTACTTC

abundance: .
v_gene: TRBV2
d_gene: TRBD1
j_gene: TRBJ1-2
CDR3aa: CASRRDRGGGYGYTF
CDR3nt: TGTGCCAGCAGGAGAGACAGGGGAGGAGGCTATGGCTACACCTTC

abundance: .
v_gene: TRBV5-1
d_gene: .
j_gene: TRBJ2-5
CDR3aa: CASSLGGQHQETQYF
CDR3nt: TGCGCCAGCAGCTTGGGGGGGCAGCACCAAGAGACCCAGTACTTC

abundance: few
v_gene: TRBV2
d_gene: .
j_gene: TRBJ1-5
CDR3aa: CASTEVDRINQPQHF
CDR3nt: TGTGCCAGCACCGAGGTCGACAGGATCAATCAGCCCCAGCATTTT

abundance: .
v_gene: TRBV4-1
d_gene: TRBD2
j_gene: TRBJ2-1
CDR3aa: CASSPGLAGMNEQFF
CDR3nt: TGCGCCAGCAGCCCGGGACTAGCGGGGATGAATGAGCAGTTCTTC

abundance: .
v_gene: TRBV6-2/TRBV6-3
d_gene: .
j_gene: TRBJ2-7
CDR3aa: CASSFHRDRFNYEQYF
CDR3nt: TGTGCCAGCAGTTTCCACAGGGACCGGTTTAACTACGAGCAGTACTTC

abundance: .
v_gene: TRBV6-2/TRBV6-3
d_gene: .
j_gene: TRBJ1-2
CDR3aa: CASSQTPNYGYTF
CDR3nt: TGTGCCAGCAGTCAAACACCGAACTATGGCTACACCTTC

abundance: .
v_gene: TRBV5-4
d_gene: .
j_gene: TRBJ2-3
CDR3aa: CASSLVIGQTSDTQYF
CDR3nt: TGTGCCAGCAGCTTGGTTATTGGACAGACCTCAGATACGCAGTATTTT

abundance: .
v_gene: TRBV6-5
d_gene: TRBD2
j_gene: TRBJ2-3
CDR3aa: CASRYRGADTQYF
CDR3nt: TGTGCCAGCAGATACCGGGGGGCAGATACGCAGTATTTT

abundance: .
v_gene: TRBV6-2/TRBV6-3
d_gene: TRBD1
j_gene: TRBJ1-5
CDR3aa: CASSTGIGQGQFNQPQHF
CDR3nt: TGTGCCAGCAGTACCGGGATCGGCCAGGGACAGTTCAATCAGCCCCAGCATTTT

abundance: .
v_gene: TRBV6-5
d_gene: TRBD2
j_gene: TRBJ2-7
CDR3aa: CASSLLAGGRYEQYF
CDR3nt: TGTGCCAGCAGCCTACTAGCGGGGGGGCGGTACGAGCAGTACTTC